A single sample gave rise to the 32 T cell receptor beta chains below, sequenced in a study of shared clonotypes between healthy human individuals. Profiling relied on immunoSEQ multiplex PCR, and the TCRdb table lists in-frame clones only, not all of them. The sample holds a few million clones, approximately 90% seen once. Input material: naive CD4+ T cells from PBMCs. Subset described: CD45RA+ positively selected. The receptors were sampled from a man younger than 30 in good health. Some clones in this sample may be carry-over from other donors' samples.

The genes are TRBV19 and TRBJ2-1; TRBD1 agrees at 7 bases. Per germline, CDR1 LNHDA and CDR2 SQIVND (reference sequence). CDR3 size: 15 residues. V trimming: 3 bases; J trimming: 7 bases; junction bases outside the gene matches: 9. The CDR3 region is CASSIQRGLGNEQFF. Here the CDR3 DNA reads TGTGCCAGTAGTATCCAGAGGGGGCTGGGGAATGAGCAGTTCTTC.

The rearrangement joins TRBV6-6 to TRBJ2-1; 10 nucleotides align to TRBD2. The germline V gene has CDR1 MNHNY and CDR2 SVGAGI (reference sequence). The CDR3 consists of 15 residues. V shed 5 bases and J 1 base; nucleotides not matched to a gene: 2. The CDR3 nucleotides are TGTGCCAGCAGTCTAGCGGGAGATTCCTACAATGAGCAGTTCTTC. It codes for CASSLAGDSYNEQFF.

The CDR3 reads CASSQDPGTGSQETQYF. The CDR3 nucleotides read TGTGCCAGCAGCCAAGATCCCGGGACAGGGAGCCAAGAGACCCAGTACTTC. V usage is TRBV4-2 and J usage is TRBJ2-5, with 9 bases aligning to TRBD1. Germline V CDR1 and CDR2: LGHNA, YNFKEQ. CDR3 length equals 17 residues. V dropped 0 bases and J dropped 1; count of bases not matched to a gene: 6.

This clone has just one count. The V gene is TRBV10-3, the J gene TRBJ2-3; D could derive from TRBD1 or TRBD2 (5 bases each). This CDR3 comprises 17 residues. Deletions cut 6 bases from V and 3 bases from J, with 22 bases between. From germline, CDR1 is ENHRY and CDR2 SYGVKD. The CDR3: CAISGPIYGGLTDTQYF. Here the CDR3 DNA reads TGTGCCATCAGCGGACCGATATATGGGGGTCTTACAGATACGCAGTATTTT.

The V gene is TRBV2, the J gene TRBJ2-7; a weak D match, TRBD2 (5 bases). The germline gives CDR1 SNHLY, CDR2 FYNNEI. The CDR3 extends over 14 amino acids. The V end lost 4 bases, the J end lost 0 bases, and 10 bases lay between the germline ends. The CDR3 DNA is TGTGCCAGCAGTGGCCAAGGGAGCTCCTACGAGCAGTACTTC. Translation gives CASSGQGSSYEQYF.

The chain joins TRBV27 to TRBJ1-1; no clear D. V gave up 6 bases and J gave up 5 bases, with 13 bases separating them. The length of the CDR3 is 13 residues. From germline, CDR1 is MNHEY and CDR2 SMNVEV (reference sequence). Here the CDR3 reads CASRAPTDTEAFF. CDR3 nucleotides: TGTGCCAGCAGGGCCCCCACGGATACTGAAGCTTTCTTT.

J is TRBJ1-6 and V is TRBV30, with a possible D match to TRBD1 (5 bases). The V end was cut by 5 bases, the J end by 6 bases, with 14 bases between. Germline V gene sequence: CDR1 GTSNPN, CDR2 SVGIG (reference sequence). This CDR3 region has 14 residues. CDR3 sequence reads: CAWSTGGGNSPLHF. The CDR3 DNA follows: TGTGCCTGGTCAACCGGCGGGGGTAATTCACCCCTCCACTTT.

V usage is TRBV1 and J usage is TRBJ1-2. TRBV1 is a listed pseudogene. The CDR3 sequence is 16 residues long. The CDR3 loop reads CTSSQEGDPGEDGYTF. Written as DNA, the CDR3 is TGCACCAGCAGCCAAGAAGGGGATCCCGGGGAAGATGGCTACACCTTC.

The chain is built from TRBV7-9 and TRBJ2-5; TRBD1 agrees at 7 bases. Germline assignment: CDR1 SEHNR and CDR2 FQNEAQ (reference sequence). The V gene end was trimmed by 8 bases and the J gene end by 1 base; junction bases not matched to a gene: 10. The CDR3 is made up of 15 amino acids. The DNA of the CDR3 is TGTGCCAGCGGCCAGGGGGTGGCACGCCAAGAGACCCAGTACTTC. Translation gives CASGQGVARQETQYF.

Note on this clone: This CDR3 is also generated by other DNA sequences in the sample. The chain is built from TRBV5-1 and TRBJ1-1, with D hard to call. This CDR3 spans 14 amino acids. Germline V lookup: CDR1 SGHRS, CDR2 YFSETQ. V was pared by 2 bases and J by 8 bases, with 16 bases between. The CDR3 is CASSLNGVAREAFF. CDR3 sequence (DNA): TGCGCCAGCAGCTTAAACGGGGTTGCCAGGGAAGCTTTCTTT.

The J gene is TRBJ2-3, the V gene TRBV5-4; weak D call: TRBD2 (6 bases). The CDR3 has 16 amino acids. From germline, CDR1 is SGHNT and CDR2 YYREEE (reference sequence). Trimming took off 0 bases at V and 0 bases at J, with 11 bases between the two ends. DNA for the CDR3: TGTGCCAGCAGCTTGGATAGCGGAGCTAGCACAGATACGCAGTATTTT. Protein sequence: CASSLDSGASTDTQYF. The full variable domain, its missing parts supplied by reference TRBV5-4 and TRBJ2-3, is ETGVTQSPTHLIKTRGQQVTLRCSSQSGHNTVSWYQQALGQGPQFIFQYYREEENGRGNFPPRFSGLQFPNYSSELNVNALELDDSALYLCASSLDSGASTDTQYFGPGTRLTVL.

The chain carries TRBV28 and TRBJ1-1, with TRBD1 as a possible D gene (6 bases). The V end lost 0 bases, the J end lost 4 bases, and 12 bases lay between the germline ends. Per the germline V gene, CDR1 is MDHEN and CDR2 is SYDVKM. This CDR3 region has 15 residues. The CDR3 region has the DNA TGTGCCAGCAGTTTATGGGGCCCCAGGGGCACTGAAGCTTTCTTT. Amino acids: CASSLWGPRGTEAFF.

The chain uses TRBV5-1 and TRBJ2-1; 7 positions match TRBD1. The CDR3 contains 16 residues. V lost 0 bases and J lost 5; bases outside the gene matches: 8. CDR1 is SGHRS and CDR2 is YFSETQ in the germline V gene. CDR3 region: CASSLDRDRPDNEQFF. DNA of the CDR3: TGCGCCAGCAGCTTGGACCGGGACAGACCCGACAATGAGCAGTTCTTC.

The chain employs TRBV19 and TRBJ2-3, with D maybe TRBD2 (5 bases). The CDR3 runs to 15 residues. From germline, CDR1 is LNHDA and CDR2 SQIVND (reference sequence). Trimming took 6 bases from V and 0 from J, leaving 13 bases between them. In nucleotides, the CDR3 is TGTGCCAGTAGCCGTACTAGGGCTAGCACAGATACGCAGTATTTT. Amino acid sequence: CASSRTRASTDTQYF.

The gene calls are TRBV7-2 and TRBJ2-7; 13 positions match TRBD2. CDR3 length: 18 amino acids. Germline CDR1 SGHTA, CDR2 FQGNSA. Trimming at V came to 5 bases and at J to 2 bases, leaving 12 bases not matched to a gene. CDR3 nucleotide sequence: TGTGCCAGCAGCCTTCGGACTAGCGGGAGCTTGAACCCCTACGAGCAGTACTTC. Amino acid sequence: CASSLRTSGSLNPYEQYF.

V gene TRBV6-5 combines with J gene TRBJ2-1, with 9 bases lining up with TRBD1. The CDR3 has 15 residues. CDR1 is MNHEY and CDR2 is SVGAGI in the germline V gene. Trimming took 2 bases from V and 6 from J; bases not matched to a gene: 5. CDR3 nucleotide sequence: TGTGCCAGCAGTTACGAAGGGACAGGGTTCAATGAGCAGTTCTTC. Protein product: CASSYEGTGFNEQFF.

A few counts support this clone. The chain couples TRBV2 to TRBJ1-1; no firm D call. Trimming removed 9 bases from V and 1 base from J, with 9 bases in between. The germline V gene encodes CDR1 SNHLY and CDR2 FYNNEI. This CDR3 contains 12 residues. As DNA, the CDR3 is TGTGCCAGTTCGGTAACGAACACTGAAGCTTTCTTT. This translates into CASSVTNTEAFF.

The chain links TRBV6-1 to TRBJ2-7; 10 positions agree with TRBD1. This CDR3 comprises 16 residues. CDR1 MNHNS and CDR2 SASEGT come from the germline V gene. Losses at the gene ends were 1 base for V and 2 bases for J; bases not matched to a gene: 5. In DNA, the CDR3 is TGTGCCAGCAGTGAAGAAGGGACAGGGGCGACCTACGAGCAGTACTTC. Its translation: CASSEEGTGATYEQYF.

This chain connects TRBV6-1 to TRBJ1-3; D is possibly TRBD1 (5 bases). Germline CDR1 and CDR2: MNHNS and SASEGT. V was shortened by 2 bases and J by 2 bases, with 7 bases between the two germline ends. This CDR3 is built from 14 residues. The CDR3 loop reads CASSERQTGNTIYF. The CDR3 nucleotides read TGTGCCAGCAGTGAAAGACAGACTGGAAACACCATATATTTT.

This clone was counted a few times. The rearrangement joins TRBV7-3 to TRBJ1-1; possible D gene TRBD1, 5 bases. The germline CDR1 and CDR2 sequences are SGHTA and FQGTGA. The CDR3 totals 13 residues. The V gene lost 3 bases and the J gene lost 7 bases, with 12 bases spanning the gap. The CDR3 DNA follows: TGTGCCAGCAGCTTTCAATGGGGGAGTGAAGCTTTCTTT. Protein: CASSFQWGSEAFF.

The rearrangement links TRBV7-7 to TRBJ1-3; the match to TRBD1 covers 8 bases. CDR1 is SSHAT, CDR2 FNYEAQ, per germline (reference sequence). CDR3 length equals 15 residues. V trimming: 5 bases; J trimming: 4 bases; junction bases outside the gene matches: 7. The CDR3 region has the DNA TGTGCCAGCAGCAAAGGACAGGGTTTGGGAAACACCATATATTTT. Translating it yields CASSKGQGLGNTIYF.

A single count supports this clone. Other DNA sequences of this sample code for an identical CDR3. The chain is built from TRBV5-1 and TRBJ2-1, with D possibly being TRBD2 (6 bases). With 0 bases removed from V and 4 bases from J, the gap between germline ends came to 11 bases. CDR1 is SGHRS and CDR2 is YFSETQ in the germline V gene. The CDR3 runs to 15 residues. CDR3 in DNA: TGCGCCAGCAGCTTGGGGAGCGGGTCGTACAATGAGCAGTTCTTC. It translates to CASSLGSGSYNEQFF. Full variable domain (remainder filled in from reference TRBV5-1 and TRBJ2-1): KAGVTQTPRYLIKTRGQQVTLSCSPISGHRSVSWYQQTPGQGLQFLFEYFSETQRNKGNFPGRFSGRQFSNSRSEMNVSTLELGDSALYLCASSLGSGSYNEQFFGPGTRLTVL.

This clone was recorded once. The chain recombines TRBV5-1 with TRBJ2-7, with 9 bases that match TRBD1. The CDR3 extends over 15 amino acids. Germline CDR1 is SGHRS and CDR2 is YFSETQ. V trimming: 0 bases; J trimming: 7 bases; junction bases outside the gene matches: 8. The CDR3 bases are TGCGCCAGCAGCTTGGGACCGGACAGGGGTTTTGAGCAGTACTTC. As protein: CASSLGPDRGFEQYF.

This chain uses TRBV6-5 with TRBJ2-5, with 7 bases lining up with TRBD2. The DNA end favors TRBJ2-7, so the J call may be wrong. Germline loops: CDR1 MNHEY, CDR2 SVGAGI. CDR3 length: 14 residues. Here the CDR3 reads CASSYRAGVYEQYF. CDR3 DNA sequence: TGTGCCAGCAGTTACCGGGCGGGAGTCTACGAGCAGTACTTC.

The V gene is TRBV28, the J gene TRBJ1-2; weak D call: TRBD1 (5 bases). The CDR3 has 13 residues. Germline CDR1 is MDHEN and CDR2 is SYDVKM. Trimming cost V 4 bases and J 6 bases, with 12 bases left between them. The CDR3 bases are TGTGCCAGCAGTTCCCCGAGGGGCCATGGCTACACCTTC. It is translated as CASSSPRGHGYTF.

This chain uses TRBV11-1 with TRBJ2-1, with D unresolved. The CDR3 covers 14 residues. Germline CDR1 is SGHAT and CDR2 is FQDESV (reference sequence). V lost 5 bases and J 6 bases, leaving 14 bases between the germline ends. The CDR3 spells CASSPSTLVNEQFF. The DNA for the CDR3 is TGTGCCAGCAGCCCGTCGACCTTGGTCAATGAGCAGTTCTTC.

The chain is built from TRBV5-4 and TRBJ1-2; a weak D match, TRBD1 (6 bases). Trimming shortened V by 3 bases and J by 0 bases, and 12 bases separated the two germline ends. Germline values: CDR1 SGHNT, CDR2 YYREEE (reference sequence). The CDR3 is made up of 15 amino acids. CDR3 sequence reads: CASSSTWTANYGYTF. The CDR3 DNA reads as TGTGCCAGCAGCTCTACCTGGACAGCTAACTATGGCTACACCTTC.

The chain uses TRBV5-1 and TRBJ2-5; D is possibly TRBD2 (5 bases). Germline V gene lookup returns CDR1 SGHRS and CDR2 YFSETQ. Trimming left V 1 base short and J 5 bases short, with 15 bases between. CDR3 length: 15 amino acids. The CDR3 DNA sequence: TGCGCCAGCAGCTTGAGGGCAGGAGGTAGGGAGACCCAGTACTTC. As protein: CASSLRAGGRETQYF. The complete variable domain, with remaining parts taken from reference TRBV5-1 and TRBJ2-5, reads KAGVTQTPRYLIKTRGQQVTLSCSPISGHRSVSWYQQTPGQGLQFLFEYFSETQRNKGNFPGRFSGRQFSNSRSEMNVSTLELGDSALYLCASSLRAGGRETQYFGPGTRLLVL.

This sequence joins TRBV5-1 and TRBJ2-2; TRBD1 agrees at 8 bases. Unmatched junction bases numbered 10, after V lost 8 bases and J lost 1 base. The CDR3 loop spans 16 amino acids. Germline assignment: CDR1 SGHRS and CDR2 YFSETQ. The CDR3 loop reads CASHPGGRENTGELFF. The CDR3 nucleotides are TGCGCCAGTCACCCAGGGGGCAGGGAGAACACCGGGGAGCTGTTTTTT.

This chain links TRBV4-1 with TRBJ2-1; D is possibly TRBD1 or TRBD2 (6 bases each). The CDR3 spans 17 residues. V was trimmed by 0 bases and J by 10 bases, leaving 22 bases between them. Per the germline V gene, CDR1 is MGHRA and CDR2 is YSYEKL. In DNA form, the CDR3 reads TGCGCCAGCAGCCAAGATCCGCGTGAATCGGGGGCAGGCGAGCAGTTCTTC. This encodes CASSQDPRESGAGEQFF.

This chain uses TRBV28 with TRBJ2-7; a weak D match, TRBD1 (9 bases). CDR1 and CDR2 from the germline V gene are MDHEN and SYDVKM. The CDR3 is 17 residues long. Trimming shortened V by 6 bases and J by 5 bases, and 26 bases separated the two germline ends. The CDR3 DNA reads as TGTGCCAGCAGCCTCCTGTTTAGCGGGACAGGGCCCGACGAGCAGTACTTC. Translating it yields CASSLLFSGTGPDEQYF.

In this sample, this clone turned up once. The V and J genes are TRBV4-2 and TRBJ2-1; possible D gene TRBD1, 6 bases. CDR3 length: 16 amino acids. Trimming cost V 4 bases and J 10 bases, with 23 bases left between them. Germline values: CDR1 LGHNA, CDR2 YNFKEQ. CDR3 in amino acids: CASSLRRGAGSGEQFF. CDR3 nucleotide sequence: TGTGCCAGCAGCCTACGCAGGGGAGCAGGGTCGGGAGAGCAGTTCTTC.